This TCR beta chain originates from a study of OX40 agonist ivuxolimab in advanced cancers. Trimming removed 2 bases at V and 6 bases at J, with 11 bases between. The CDR3 is 13 residues long. Germline V gives CDR1 SGHNT, CDR2 YENEEA. TCRdb's table, derived via immunoSEQ multiplex PCR, lists solely in-frame clones and lacks some. The table lists some 82,000 clones, approximately 93% of them singletons. The TCR originated in an adult with an advanced solid tumor such as melanoma, head and neck, liver or kidney cancer. Here the sequenced sample was CD4+ or CD8+ T cells sorted from blood, taken in a trial of the OX40 agonist ivuxolimab. The V and J genes are TRBV11-3 and TRBJ2-7; D call uncertain. The DNA of the CDR3 is TGTGCCAGCAGCTTAAATTACGGGTCCGAGCAGTACTTC. Its protein is CASSLNYGSEQYF.